This record covers a single TCR beta chain. This clonotype showed up many times. Its antigen specificity is not known. No much larger clone exists at a distance of one base, and base qualities are not known. The germline V end is reduced by 8 bases and the J end by 2 bases; junction bases left unmatched: 9. The CDR3 goes from the cysteine to the phenylalanine over 15 residues. Only the CDR3 DNA is retained, 45 bases long and in frame from the first base. The germline V gene specifies MDHEN as CDR1 and SYDVKM as CDR2. A patient counted as having stable Graves' hyperthyroidism if no progression to ophthalmopathy occurred over 18 months of follow-up. Hyperthyroidism patients were aged 18 to 65 years and newly diagnosed, with disease duration of less than 2 months. Patients with uncontrolled infections, other autoimmune diseases, pregnancy or lactation were excluded. Clinical symptoms, serum thyroxine and TRAb, thyroid ultrasound, and orbital computed tomography formed the basis for the diagnoses. PBMCs were separated from 10 ml of fresh peripheral blood using Ficoll-Paque density gradient centrifugation. Total RNA was extracted with Trizol reagent, and quality was checked on an Agilent 2100 Bioanalyzer.

This sample was taken from a study of T cells in Graves' hyperthyroidism and ophthalmopathy (dated by TCRdb to between 2019 and 2020). About the study as a whole: Peripheral blood samples were taken at the time of initial diagnosis, prior to any treatment. TCR V-J signatures able to tell the groups apart were searched for in a discovery cohort of some 100 patients, of whom more than 40 had Graves' ophthalmopathy and roughly 57 had stable Graves' hyperthyroidism. Prospective prediction of ophthalmopathy was tested in an independent validation cohort of some 20 hyperthyroidism patients and 15 to 17 patients who later progressed to ophthalmopathy. The 85 to 100 discovery patients were randomly split 7:3 into training and test sets. Thyroid tissue and blood T-cell repertoires from more than 5 Graves' hyperthyroidism patients were also compared in the study. Once sampling was done, hyperthyroidism patients were given methimazole at a starting dose of 30 mg daily, whereas ophthalmopathy patients were given high-dose intravenous methylprednisolone. According to the paper, TCR Vbeta CDR3 sequencing was carried out on 135 peripheral blood samples, which came from approximately 41 ophthalmopathy, about 75 hyperthyroidism and roughly 17 progressor patients.

The TCR beta CDR3 regions were amplified from the RNA transcripts. The first round of RT-PCR for the TCR CDR3 was performed with the HTBI primer set and the Qiagen OneStep RT-PCR kit. The libraries were constructed in a second round of multiplex PCR and then size-selected and purified. Libraries were sequenced paired-end with 100 bp reads on an Illumina HiSeq2000. In the paper's pipeline: Raw data were processed with SOAPnuke, discarding reads with adapters, uncalled bases, mean Phred below 15, or no exact constant-primer or identifier match. High-quality paired reads were merged with COPE v1.2.5, and unique nucleotide sequences were defined as clonotypes. MiTCR v1.1 was used to align the clonotypes against IMGT TRBV, TRBD and TRBJ reference segments. The analysis was restricted to V-J combinations with a frequency above 0.0001, which together covered about 99% of the repertoires. A TCS score was defined as the ratio between F50 (clonal expansion) and ExV (chaos), using BLOSUM62-based TCRdist between CDR3 peptides within each V-J. Welch's t-statistics and random forest reduced roughly 500 V-J features to roughly 13, which were used in a naive Bayes classifier (R e1071). TCRdb redid the processing of the public reads, applying fastp at Q25 and MiXCR, and retained in-frame beta chains. A single entry per CDR3 protein holds the most common genes and DNA from its merged rows. These V and J calls originate from TCRdb's pipeline instead of the authors' own analysis. Counted in this sample were about 300,000 distinct CDR3 sequences; roughly 15% of them appeared once. The ten largest clones add up to 33% of the sample.

What the research found in general, with its limitations: No statistical method was used to fix the sample size in advance, and group allocation was not hidden from the investigators. Most expanded thyroid clonotypes (frequency above 0.001) were also detected in blood, suggesting blood repertoires may reflect thyroid immune responses. During validation, the model predicted progression to ophthalmopathy a median of approximately six months ahead of onset, with roughly 65% sensitivity and about 72% specificity. A 13 V-J signature model separated ophthalmopathy from stable hyperthyroidism, with about 88% sensitivity and 81.08% specificity in cross-validation and 80%/75% in testing.

The chain is made from TRBV28 and TRBJ2-7; 10 nucleotides in the junction match TRBD2. The sequencing input was blood. The TCR originated in a man aged 30 to 45 with Graves' hyperthyroidism. The DNA sequence is given as TGTGCCAGCCGGACTAGCGGCCGGTCCACCTACGAGCAGTACTTC. It encodes CASRTSGRSTYEQYF. With all but the CDR3 taken from the reference TRBV28 and TRBJ2-7 genes, the full variable domain is: DVKVTQSSRYLVKRTGEKVFLECVQDMDHENMFWYRQDPGLGLRLIYFSYDVKMKEKGDIPEGYSVSREKKERFSLILESASTNQTSMYLCASRTSGRSTYEQYFGPGTRLTVT.